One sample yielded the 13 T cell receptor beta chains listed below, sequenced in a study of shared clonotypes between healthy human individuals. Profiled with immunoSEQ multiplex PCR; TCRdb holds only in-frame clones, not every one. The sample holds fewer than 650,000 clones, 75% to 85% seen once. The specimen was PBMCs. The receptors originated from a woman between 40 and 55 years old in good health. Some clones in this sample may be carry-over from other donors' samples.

This CDR3 reads CASSPGLAYSYEQYF. CDR3 DNA sequence: TGTGCCAGCAGTCCCGGACTAGCGTACTCCTACGAGCAGTACTTC. This chain links TRBV27 with TRBJ2-7, with 9 bases that match TRBD2. The V gene's germline CDR1 is MNHEY and CDR2 SMNVEV (reference sequence). The CDR3 is 15 amino acids. J gave up 0 bases and V 5 bases, and 5 bases lay outside the gene matches.

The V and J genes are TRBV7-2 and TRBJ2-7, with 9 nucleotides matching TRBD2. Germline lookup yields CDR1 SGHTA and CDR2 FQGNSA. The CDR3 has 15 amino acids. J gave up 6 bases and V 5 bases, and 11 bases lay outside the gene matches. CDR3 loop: CASSAVVAGATEQYF. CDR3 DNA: TGTGCCAGCAGCGCTGTGGTAGCGGGAGCTACCGAGCAGTACTTC.

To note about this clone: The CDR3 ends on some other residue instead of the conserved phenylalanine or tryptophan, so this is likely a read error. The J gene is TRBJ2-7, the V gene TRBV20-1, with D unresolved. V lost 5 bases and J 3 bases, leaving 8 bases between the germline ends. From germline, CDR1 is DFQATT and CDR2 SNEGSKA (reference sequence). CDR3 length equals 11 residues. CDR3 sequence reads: CSAGGHYEQYS. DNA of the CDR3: TGCAGTGCTGGCGGCCACTACGAGCAGTACTCC.

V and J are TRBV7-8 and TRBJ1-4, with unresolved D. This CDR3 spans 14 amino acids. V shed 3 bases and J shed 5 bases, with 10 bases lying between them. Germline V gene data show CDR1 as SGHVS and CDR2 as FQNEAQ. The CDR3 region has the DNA TGTGCCAGCAGCTTTTCAGGCGAGAATGAAAAACTGTTTTTT. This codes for CASSFSGENEKLFF.

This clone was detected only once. The CDR3 DNA reads as TGTGCCAGCAGTTTATCGGCTAGCGGGAGGGCCACCGGGGAGCTGTTTTTT. Its protein product is CASSLSASGRATGELFF. The chain has TRBV28 and TRBJ2-2; 12 nucleotides agree with TRBD2. The CDR3 spans 17 residues. The J segment lost 4 bases and the V segment lost 1 base, leaving 4 bases of the junction unmatched. Germline CDR1 and CDR2: MDHEN and SYDVKM.

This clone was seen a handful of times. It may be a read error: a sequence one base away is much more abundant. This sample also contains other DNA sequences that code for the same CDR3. The CDR3 DNA reads as TGTGCCAGCATGGTGAGGGGGACCACTGAAGCTTTCTTT. Translated: CASMVRGTTEAFF. The gene calls are TRBV19 and TRBJ1-1, with TRBD1 as a possible D gene (6 bases). Germline values: CDR1 LNHDA, CDR2 SQIVND (reference sequence). The ends were cut back, 9 bases at V and 4 bases at J, with 15 bases in the middle. The CDR3 totals 13 residues.

CDR3 sequence: CASSLQGDNSPLHF. The CDR3 bases are TGTGCCAGCAGCTTACAGGGCGATAATTCACCCCTCCACTTT. The chain employs TRBV7-3 and TRBJ1-6; D might be TRBD1 (5 bases). V gave up 2 bases and J gave up 5 bases, with 7 bases separating them. The CDR3 length is 14 residues. The germline gives CDR1 SGHTA, CDR2 FQGTGA.

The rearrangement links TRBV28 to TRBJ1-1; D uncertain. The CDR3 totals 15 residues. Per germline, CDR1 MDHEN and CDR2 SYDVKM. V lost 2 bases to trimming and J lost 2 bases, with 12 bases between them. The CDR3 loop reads CASSLLSGSNTEAFF. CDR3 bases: TGTGCCAGCAGTTTACTTTCCGGGAGTAACACTGAAGCTTTCTTT.

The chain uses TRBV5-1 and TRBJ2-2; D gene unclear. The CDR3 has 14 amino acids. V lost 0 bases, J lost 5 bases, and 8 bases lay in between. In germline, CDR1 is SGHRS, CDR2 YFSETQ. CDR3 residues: CASSLDSFTGELFF. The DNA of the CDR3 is TGCGCCAGCAGCTTGGACTCCTTTACCGGGGAGCTGTTTTTT.

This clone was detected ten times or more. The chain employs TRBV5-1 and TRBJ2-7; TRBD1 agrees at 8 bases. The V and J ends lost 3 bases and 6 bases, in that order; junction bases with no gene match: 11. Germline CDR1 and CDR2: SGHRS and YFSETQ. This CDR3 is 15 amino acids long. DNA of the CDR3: TGCGCCAGCAGCTGGGGAGCAGGGGGCCTCGGCGAGCAGTACTTC. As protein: CASSWGAGGLGEQYF.

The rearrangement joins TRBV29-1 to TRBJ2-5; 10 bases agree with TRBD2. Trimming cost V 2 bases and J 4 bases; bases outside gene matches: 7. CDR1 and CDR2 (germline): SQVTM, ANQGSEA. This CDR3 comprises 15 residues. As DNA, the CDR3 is TGCAGCGTTGAACGGAGCGGGAGGGAGGTAGAGACCCAGTACTTC. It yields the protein CSVERSGREVETQYF.

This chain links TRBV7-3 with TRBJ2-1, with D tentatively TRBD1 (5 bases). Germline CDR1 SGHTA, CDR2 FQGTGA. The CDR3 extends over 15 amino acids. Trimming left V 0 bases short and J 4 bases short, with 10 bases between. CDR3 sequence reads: CASSLTRDGYNEQFF. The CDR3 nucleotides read TGTGCCAGCAGCTTAACCAGGGATGGGTACAATGAGCAGTTCTTC.

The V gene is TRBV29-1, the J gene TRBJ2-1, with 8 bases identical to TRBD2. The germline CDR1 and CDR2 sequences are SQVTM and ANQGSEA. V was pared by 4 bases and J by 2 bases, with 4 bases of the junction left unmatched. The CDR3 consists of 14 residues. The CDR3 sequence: CSVGVSGAYNEQFF. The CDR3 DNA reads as TGCAGCGTTGGGGTTAGCGGGGCCTACAATGAGCAGTTCTTC.